These 6 T cell receptor beta chains were sequenced from one sample in a study of cytomegalovirus exposure and HLA in healthy donors. 60 Vbeta and 13 Jbeta primers were used in PCR. Sequencing used immunoSEQ multiplex PCR; TCRdb keeps in-frame clones, though not all of them. The sample holds around 140,000 clones, 79% seen once. Sequenced: PBMCs. All receptors come from a male donor in good health and CMV-seronegative.

This clone has a handful of counts. V is TRBV4-3 and J is TRBJ1-5; D is unclear. Germline loops: CDR1 LGHNA, CDR2 YSLEER. The CDR3 consists of 16 residues. V lost 1 base and J lost 1, with 11 bases in between. As DNA, the CDR3 is TGCGCCAGCAGCCAAGGGTGGGGAGGGAGCAATCAGCCCCAGCATTTT. Translating it yields CASSQGWGGSNQPQHF.

V is TRBV29-1 and J is TRBJ2-1, with 9 bases lining up with TRBD2. V was pared by 8 bases and J by 6 bases, with 11 bases of the junction left unmatched. CDR1 and CDR2 (germline): SQVTM, ANQGSEA. This CDR3 has 14 amino acids. CDR3 sequence: CSTDGTSPTNEQFF. The DNA of the CDR3 is TGCAGCACTGACGGGACTAGCCCTACCAATGAGCAGTTCTTC.

This chain links TRBV10-3 with TRBJ2-3, with 8 bases fitting TRBD2. The V and J ends lost 11 bases and 3 bases, in that order; junction bases with no gene match: 13. Per germline, CDR1 ENHRY and CDR2 SYGVKD. The CDR3 runs 15 residues. CDR3 nucleotide sequence: TGTGCCGCATTCGGGGAGGCTAGCGGGACAGATACGCAGTATTTT. Translation: CAAFGEASGTDTQYF.

V gene TRBV5-1 combines with J gene TRBJ2-7; the D gene is possibly TRBD1 (5 bases). V dropped 0 bases and J dropped 3 bases, with 13 bases sitting between them. Germline V lookup: CDR1 SGHRS, CDR2 YFSETQ. This CDR3 is 15 amino acids long. DNA of the CDR3: TGCGCCAGCAGCTTGGTAGAAGGACACTTCTACGAGCAGTACTTC. This sequence encodes CASSLVEGHFYEQYF.

The V gene is TRBV7-2, the J gene TRBJ2-2, with TRBD1 matching over 7 bases. The CDR3 consists of 14 residues. Looked up from germline, CDR1 is SGHTA and CDR2 is FQGNSA. V trimming: 6 bases; J trimming: 6 bases; junction bases outside the gene matches: 7. Here the CDR3 reads CASSFRQGAGELFF. As DNA, the CDR3 is TGTGCCAGCAGTTTTCGTCAGGGGGCCGGGGAGCTGTTTTTT.

This clone was observed a few times. V and J are TRBV4-3 and TRBJ2-1, with 7 bases fitting TRBD2. V gave up 0 bases and J gave up 9 bases; unmatched junction bases: 5. Germline CDR1 LGHNA, CDR2 YSLEER. There are 14 residues in the CDR3. The CDR3 DNA is TGCGCCAGCAGCCAAGATCGGACTAGTTTTGAGCAGTTCTTC. Translated, it gives CASSQDRTSFEQFF.